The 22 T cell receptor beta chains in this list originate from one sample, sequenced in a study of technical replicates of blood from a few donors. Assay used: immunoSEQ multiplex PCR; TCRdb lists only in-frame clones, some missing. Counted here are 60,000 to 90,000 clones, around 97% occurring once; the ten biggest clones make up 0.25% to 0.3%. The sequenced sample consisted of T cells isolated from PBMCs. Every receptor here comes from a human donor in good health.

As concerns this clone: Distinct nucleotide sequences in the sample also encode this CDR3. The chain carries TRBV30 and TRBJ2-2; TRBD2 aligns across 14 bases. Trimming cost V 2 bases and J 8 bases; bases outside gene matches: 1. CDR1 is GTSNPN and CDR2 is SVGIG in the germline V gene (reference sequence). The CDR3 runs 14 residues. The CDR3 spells CAWSWTSGRGELFF. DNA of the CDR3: TGTGCCTGGAGTTGGACTAGCGGGAGGGGGGAGCTGTTTTTT.

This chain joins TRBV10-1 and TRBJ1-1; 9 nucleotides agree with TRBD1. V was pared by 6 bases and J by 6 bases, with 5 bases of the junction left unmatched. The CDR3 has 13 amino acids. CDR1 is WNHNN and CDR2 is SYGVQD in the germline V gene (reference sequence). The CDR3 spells CASSRTGEPEAFF. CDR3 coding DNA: TGCGCCAGCAGCCGGACAGGGGAGCCTGAAGCTTTCTTT.

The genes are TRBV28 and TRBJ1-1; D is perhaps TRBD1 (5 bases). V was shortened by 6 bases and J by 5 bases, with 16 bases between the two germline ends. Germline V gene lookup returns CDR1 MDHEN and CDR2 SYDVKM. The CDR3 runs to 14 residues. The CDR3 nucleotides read TGTGCCAGCAGACAAAACCTAGGGGAAACTGAAGCTTTCTTT. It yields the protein CASRQNLGETEAFF.

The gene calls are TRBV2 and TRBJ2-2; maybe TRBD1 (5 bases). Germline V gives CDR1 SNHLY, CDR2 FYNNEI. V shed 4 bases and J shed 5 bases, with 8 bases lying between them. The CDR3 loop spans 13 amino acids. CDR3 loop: CASSGQRTGELFF. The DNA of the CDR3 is TGTGCCAGCAGTGGACAGAGAACCGGGGAGCTGTTTTTT.

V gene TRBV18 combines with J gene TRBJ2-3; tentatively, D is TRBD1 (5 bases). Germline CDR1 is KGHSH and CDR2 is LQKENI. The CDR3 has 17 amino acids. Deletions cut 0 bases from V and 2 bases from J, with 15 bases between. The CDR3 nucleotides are TGTGCCAGCTCACCACCGGTCATGGTAGGGGCCACAGATACGCAGTATTTT. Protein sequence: CASSPPVMVGATDTQYF.

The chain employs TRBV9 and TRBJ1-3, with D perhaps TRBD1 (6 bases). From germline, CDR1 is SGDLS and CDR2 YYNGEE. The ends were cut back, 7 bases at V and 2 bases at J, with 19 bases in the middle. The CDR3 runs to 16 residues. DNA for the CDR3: TGTGCCAGCTCCTTGGGGGGGGCGCTTGCTGGAAACACCATATATTTT. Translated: CASSLGGALAGNTIYF.

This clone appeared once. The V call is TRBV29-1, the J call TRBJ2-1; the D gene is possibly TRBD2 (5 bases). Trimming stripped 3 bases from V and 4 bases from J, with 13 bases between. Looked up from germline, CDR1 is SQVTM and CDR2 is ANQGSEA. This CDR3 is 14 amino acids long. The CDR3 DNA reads TGCAGCGTTGACCCGCGGGCAAGGTACAATGAGCAGTTCTTC. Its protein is CSVDPRARYNEQFF.

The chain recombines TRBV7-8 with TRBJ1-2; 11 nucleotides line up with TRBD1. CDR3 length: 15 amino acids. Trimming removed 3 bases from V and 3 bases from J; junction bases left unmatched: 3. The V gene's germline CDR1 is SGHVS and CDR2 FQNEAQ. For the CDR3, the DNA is TGTGCCAGCAGCTTTCGGGACAGGGGGGACTATGGCTACACCTTC. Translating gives CASSFRDRGDYGYTF.

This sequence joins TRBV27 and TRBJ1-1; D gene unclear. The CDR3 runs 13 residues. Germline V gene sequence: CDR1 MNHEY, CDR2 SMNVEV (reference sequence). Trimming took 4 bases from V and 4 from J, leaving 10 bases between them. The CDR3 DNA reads TGTGCCAGCAGTTCGGGGTCGGTCACTGAAGCTTTCTTT. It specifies CASSSGSVTEAFF.

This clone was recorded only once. CDR3 loop: CASSEVGLAAYEQYF. The CDR3 nucleotides read TGTGCCAGCAGTGAAGTGGGGCTAGCGGCCTACGAGCAGTACTTC. The chain links TRBV6-1 to TRBJ2-7; the match to TRBD2 covers 7 bases. This CDR3 is 15 amino acids long. Germline assignment: CDR1 MNHNS and CDR2 SASEGT. Trimming at V came to 1 base and at J to 2 bases, leaving 5 bases not matched to a gene.

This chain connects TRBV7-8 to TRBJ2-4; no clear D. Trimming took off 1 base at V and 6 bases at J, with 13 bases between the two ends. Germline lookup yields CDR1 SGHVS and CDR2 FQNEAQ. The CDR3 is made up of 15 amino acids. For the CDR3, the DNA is TGTGCCAGCAGCTTAGGCGTGGAGCCAACAAACATTCAGTACTTC. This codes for CASSLGVEPTNIQYF.

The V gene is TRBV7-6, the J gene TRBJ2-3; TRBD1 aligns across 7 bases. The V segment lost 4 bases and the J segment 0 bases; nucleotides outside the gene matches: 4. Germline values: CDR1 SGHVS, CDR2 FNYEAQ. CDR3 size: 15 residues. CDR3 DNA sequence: TGTGCCAGCAGCTCCCGGGACAGAAGCACAGATACGCAGTATTTT. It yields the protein CASSSRDRSTDTQYF.

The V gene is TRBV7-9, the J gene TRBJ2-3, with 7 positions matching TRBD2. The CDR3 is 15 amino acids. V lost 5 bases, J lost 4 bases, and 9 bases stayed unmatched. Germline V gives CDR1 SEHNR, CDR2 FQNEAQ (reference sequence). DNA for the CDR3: TGTGCCAGCAGCCGCCCATGGGCGGGAGCAGATACGCAGTATTTT. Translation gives CASSRPWAGADTQYF.

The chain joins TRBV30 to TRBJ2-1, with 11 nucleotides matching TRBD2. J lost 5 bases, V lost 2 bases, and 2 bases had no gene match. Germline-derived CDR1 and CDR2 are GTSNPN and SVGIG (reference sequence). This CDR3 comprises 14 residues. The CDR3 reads CAWSPGLADNEQFF. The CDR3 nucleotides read TGTGCCTGGAGTCCGGGACTAGCGGACAATGAGCAGTTCTTC.

The CDR3 region has the DNA TGTGCCAGCAGTCCCTCCGTTTGGGAGAGGGCTGCTGATGGCTACACCTTC. This gives the protein CASSPSVWERAADGYTF. The chain is built from TRBV28 and TRBJ1-2; D not certain. CDR1 MDHEN and CDR2 SYDVKM come from the germline V gene. Deletions cut 5 bases from V and 6 bases from J, with 25 bases between. CDR3 length: 17 amino acids.

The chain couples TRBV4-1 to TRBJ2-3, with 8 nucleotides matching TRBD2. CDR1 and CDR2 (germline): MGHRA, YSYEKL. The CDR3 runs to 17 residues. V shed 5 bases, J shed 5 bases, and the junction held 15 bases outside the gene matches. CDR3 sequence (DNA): TGCGCCAGCAGCTGGCGATGGAGCGGGAGAGGGGTAGATACGCAGTATTTT. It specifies CASSWRWSGRGVDTQYF.

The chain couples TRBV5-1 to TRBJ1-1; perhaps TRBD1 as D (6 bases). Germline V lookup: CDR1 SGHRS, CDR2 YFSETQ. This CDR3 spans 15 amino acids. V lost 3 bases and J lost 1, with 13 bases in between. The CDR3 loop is CASSYNRVKNTEAFF. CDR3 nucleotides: TGCGCCAGCAGCTATAACAGGGTAAAGAACACTGAAGCTTTCTTT.

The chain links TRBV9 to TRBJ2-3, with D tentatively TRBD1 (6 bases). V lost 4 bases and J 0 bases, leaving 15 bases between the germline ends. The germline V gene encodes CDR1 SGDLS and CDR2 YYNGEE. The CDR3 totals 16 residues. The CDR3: CASSTLGAYSTDTQYF. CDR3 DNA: TGTGCCAGCAGCACCCTGGGGGCCTATAGCACAGATACGCAGTATTTT.

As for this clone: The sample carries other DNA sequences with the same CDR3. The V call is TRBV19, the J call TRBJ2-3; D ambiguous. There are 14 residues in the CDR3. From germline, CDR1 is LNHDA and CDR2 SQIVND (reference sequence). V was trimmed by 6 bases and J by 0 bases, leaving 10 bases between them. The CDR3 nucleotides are TGTGCCAGTAGCTACGGTACTAGCACAGATACGCAGTATTTT. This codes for CASSYGTSTDTQYF.

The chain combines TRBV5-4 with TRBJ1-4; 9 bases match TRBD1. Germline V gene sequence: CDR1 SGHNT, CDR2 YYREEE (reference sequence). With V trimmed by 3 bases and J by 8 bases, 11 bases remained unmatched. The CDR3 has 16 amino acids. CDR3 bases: TGTGCCAGCAGCTCTGGAAAGGACAGGGGCGGGGAAAAACTGTTTTTT. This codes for CASSSGKDRGGEKLFF.

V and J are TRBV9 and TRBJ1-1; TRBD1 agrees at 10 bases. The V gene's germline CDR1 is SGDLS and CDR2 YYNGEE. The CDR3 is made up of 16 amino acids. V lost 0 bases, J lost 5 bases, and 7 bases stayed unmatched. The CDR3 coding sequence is TGTGCCAGCAGCGTAGGGGGGACAGGGGCGCAAACTGAAGCTTTCTTT. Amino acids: CASSVGGTGAQTEAFF.

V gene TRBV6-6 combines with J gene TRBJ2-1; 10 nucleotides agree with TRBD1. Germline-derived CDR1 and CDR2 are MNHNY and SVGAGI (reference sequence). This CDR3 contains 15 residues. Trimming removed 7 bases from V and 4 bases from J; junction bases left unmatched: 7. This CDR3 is CASIHRDRGYNEQFF. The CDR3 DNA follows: TGTGCCAGCATCCACCGGGACAGGGGTTACAATGAGCAGTTCTTC.